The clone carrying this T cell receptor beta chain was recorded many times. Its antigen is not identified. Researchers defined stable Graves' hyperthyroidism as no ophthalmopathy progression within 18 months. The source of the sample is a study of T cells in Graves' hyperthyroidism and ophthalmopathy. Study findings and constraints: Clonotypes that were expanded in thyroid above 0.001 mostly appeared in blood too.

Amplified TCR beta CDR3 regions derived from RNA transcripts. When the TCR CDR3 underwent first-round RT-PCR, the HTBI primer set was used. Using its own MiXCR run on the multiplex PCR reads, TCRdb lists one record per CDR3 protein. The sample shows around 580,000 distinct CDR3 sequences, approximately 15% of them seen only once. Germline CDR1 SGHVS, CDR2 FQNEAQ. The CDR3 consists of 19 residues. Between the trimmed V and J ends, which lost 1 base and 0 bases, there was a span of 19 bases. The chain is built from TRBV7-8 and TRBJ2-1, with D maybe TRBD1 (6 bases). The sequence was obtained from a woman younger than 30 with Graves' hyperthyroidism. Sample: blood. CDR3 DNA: TGTGCCAGCAGCTTAGTCCTGGGTGGGGGCCCGAGCTCCTACAATGAGCAGTTCTTC. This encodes CASSLVLGGGPSSYNEQFF.